Below are 2 T cell receptor beta chains sequenced from a single sample in a study of T cells in Graves' hyperthyroidism and ophthalmopathy. There were TCR beta CDR3 regions amplified from RNA transcripts. First-round RT-PCR with HTBI primers amplified the TCR CDR3 region. TCRdb reanalysed the multiplex PCR reads using MiXCR and keeps one entry per CDR3 protein. Here the sample spans a few hundred thousand distinct CDR3 sequences, about 13% being singletons. The sequencing sample was made of blood. The receptors derive from a woman aged 18-29 years with Graves' hyperthyroidism.

This clonotype was counted many times. V gene TRBV12-3 or TRBV12-4 combines with J gene TRBJ1-5; D not certain. The CDR3 spans 13 residues. Deletions cut 2 bases from V and 4 bases from J, with 6 bases between. Here the CDR3 reads CASSLRENQPQHF. The DNA for the CDR3 is TGTGCCAGCAGTTTAAGAGAAAATCAGCCCCAGCATTTT.

The genes are TRBV5-1 and TRBJ1-1, with D possibly being TRBD1 (6 bases). CDR3 length equals 15 residues. V was clipped by 0 bases and J by 2 bases, with 11 bases between them. CDR1 and CDR2 (germline): SGHRS, YFSETQ. CDR3 amino acids: CASSLEQGYNTEAFF. Here the CDR3 DNA reads TGCGCCAGCAGCTTGGAACAGGGATATAACACTGAAGCTTTCTTT.